The sample holds a few counts of the clone carrying this TCR beta chain. The source of the sample is a study of control samples from healthy donors and cancer patients. CDR3 length equals 17 residues. Trimming at V came to 0 bases and at J to 0 bases, leaving 2 bases not matched to a gene. Assay: immunoSEQ multiplex PCR; the TCRdb copy retains only in-frame clones and omits some. This sample yields about 150,000 clones, of which over 85% are seen a single time; around 5.4% belongs to the top ten. This clonotype was sampled from a man aged 40-49 years in good health. The source material was blood. The chain is built from TRBV23-1 and TRBJ1-5; 10 bases align to TRBD1. TRBV23-1 is an open reading frame, and its role is uncertain. Written as DNA, the CDR3 is TGCGCCAGCAGTCAATCGGACAGGGGGAGTAGCAATCAGCCCCAGCATTTT. It is translated as CASSQSDRGSSNQPQHF.